This T cell receptor (beta chain) was identified in a study of blood T cell repertoires in COVID-19. Study as a whole: The analysed material was cDNA or gDNA that came from T cells, B-cell-depleted T cells, or PBMCs.

Original analysis: By means of reference gene primer amplification, nucleated cell counts were estimated. Sequencing used immunoSEQ multiplex PCR; TCRdb keeps in-frame clones, though not all of them. That table is the source of V, J and clone size, and D and trimming were worked out from the DNA. The data contain 200,000 to 250,000 clones, about 85% of them singletons. The CDR3 covers 14 residues. Germline CDR1 is KGHSH and CDR2 is LQKENI. V gave up 2 bases and J gave up 5 bases, with 12 bases separating them. Sequenced input: peripheral blood. The chain combines TRBV18 with TRBJ2-5; possibly TRBD1 for D (5 bases). This TCR came from a woman of 80 years or more with active or convalescent COVID-19. The CDR3 nucleotides are TGTGCCAGCTCACCATCAGCAGGGCGTGAGACCCAGTACTTC. As protein: CASSPSAGRETQYF.